A selection of T cell receptor beta chains follows, all from one sample in a study of blood T cell repertoires in COVID-19. Profiled with immunoSEQ multiplex PCR; TCRdb holds only in-frame clones, not every one. The data contain roughly 26,000 clones, approximately 80% of them singletons. Sequencing used peripheral blood. The receptors come from a human donor in a cohort sampled during active COVID-19. Each CDR3 is given with its conserved first and last residue. The order of the fields is CDR3 protein, CDR3 DNA, J gene, V gene, D gene, clone size, CDR3 length. The D gene is left open where the match is weak. Clone size is not always given. Where it is, it says once, few, many or a class for expanded clones.

CDR3: CASSVTSGRARETQYF; DNA: TGTGCCAGCAGCGTTACTAGCGGGAGGGCCCGCGAGACCCAGTACTTC; J: TRBJ2-5; V: TRBV25-1; D: TRBD2; size: -; length: 16
CDR3: CASSRNYGYTF; DNA: TGTGCCAGCAGCCGTAACTATGGCTACACCTTC; J: TRBJ1-2; V: TRBV7-9; D: -; size: -; length: 11
CDR3: CASSQGLAGSYNEQFF; DNA: TGTGCCAGCTCACAAGGACTAGCCGGCTCCTACAATGAGCAGTTCTTC; J: TRBJ2-1; V: TRBV18; D: TRBD2; size: -; length: 16
CDR3: CASSQDPLAGGFYNEQFF; DNA: TGCGCCAGCAGCCAAGATCCCCTCGCGGGGGGATTCTACAATGAGCAGTTCTTC; J: TRBJ2-1; V: TRBV4-1; D: TRBD2; size: -; length: 18
CDR3: CASSFGREDDEKLFF; DNA: TGTGCCAGCAGTTTTGGCAGGGAGGATGATGAAAAACTGTTTTTT; J: TRBJ1-4; V: TRBV28; D: -; size: -; length: 15
CDR3: CASSPGLGADTQYF; DNA: TGTGCCAGCTCCCCGGGACTAGGGGCAGATACGCAGTATTTT; J: TRBJ2-3; V: TRBV6-6; D: TRBD2; size: once; length: 14
CDR3: CASARGGNQPQHF; DNA: TGTGCCAGCGCTCGGGGAGGCAATCAGCCCCAGCATTTT; J: TRBJ1-5; V: TRBV12-3/TRBV12-4; D: -; size: few; length: 13
CDR3: CASTGYGLAGANEQYF; DNA: TGTGCCAGTACGGGGTATGGACTAGCGGGAGCCAACGAGCAGTACTTC; J: TRBJ2-7; V: TRBV19; D: TRBD2; size: -; length: 16
CDR3: CASSTPDTQYF; DNA: TGTGCCAGCAGTACACCAGATACGCAGTATTTT; J: TRBJ2-3; V: TRBV28; D: -; size: -; length: 11
CDR3: CAISELTVNEAFF; DNA: TGTGCCATCAGTGAGTTGACAGTTAATGAAGCTTTCTTT; J: TRBJ1-1; V: TRBV10-3; D: -; size: -; length: 13
CDR3: CASSYGQGNNSPLHF; DNA: TGTGCCAGCAGTTACGGGCAGGGGAATAATTCACCCCTCCACTTT; J: TRBJ1-6; V: TRBV6-5; D: -; size: -; length: 15
CDR3: CASSRPGLAGGLVRYNEQFF; DNA: TGTGCCAGCAGTAGACCGGGACTAGCGGGGGGGCTGGTACGCTACAATGAGCAGTTCTTC; J: TRBJ2-1; V: TRBV28; D: TRBD2; size: -; length: 20
CDR3: CASSLGGDEQFF; DNA: TGTGCCAGCAGTTTAGGGGGCGATGAGCAGTTCTTC; J: TRBJ2-1; V: TRBV27; D: -; size: -; length: 12
CDR3: CASSPPGATGNTIYF; DNA: TGTGCCAGCTCACCACCAGGGGCCACTGGAAACACCATATATTTT; J: TRBJ1-3; V: TRBV18; D: -; size: -; length: 15
CDR3: CASSQDQLTSTDTQYF; DNA: TGTGCCAGCAGCCAAGACCAATTAACTAGCACAGATACGCAGTATTTT; J: TRBJ2-3; V: TRBV3-1/TRBV3-2; D: -; size: -; length: 16
CDR3: CASRGDSYNEQFF; DNA: TGTGCCAGCAGAGGGGACTCCTACAATGAGCAGTTCTTC; J: TRBJ2-1; V: TRBV14; D: -; size: -; length: 13
CDR3: CASSLEGIGPETQYF; DNA: TGTGCCAGCAGCTTGGAGGGTATCGGTCCAGAGACCCAGTACTTC; J: TRBJ2-5; V: TRBV7-2; D: -; size: -; length: 15
CDR3: CASSPRVKFSYEQYF; DNA: TGTGCCAGCAGTCCCAGGGTGAAGTTTTCCTACGAGCAGTACTTC; J: TRBJ2-7; V: TRBV5-6; D: -; size: -; length: 15
CDR3: CATSDLPGQGDPDTQYF; DNA: TGTGCCACCAGTGATTTGCCGGGACAGGGGGATCCAGATACGCAGTATTTT; J: TRBJ2-3; V: TRBV24-1; D: TRBD1; size: -; length: 17
CDR3: CASSLGVRTADQPQHF; DNA: TGTGCCAGCAGCTTGGGGGTAAGGACAGCCGATCAGCCCCAGCATTTT; J: TRBJ1-5; V: TRBV5-6; D: -; size: once; length: 16
CDR3: CASSRRDRGGYGYTF; DNA: TGCGCCAGCAGCCGTCGGGACAGGGGTGGCTATGGCTACACCTTC; J: TRBJ1-2; V: TRBV4-1; D: TRBD1; size: few; length: 15
CDR3: CAWSGRGSYGYTF; DNA: TGTGCCTGGAGTGGCAGGGGTTCCTATGGCTACACCTTC; J: TRBJ1-2; V: TRBV30; D: -; size: -; length: 13
CDR3: CASSFDGGGPFETDTQYF; DNA: TGTGCCAGCAGCTTCGACGGGGGAGGGCCCTTCGAGACAGATACGCAGTATTTT; J: TRBJ2-3; V: TRBV7-6; D: TRBD2; size: -; length: 18
CDR3: CASSLRTGGEAFF; DNA: TGTGCCAGCAGCCTGAGGACAGGGGGCGAAGCTTTCTTT; J: TRBJ1-1; V: TRBV7-9; D: TRBD1; size: -; length: 13
CDR3: CASAEGGEQFF; DNA: TGTGCCAGCGCAGAGGGGGGGGAGCAGTTCTTC; J: TRBJ2-1; V: TRBV6-5; D: -; size: -; length: 11
CDR3: CASSPESSGNTIYF; DNA: TGTGCCAGCAGCCCGGAGAGCTCTGGAAACACCATATATTTT; J: TRBJ1-3; V: TRBV27; D: -; size: -; length: 14
CDR3: CAWSVGTTNYGYTF; DNA: TGTGCCTGGAGTGTTGGTACTACTAACTATGGCTACACCTTC; J: TRBJ1-2; V: TRBV30; D: -; size: once; length: 14
CDR3: CSVAESDYNEQFF; DNA: TGCAGCGTTGCGGAGTCCGACTACAATGAGCAGTTCTTC; J: TRBJ2-1; V: TRBV29-1; D: -; size: few; length: 13
CDR3: CASSLEAGRSGNTIYF; DNA: TGCGCCAGCAGCTTGGAGGCAGGGCGGTCCGGAAACACCATATATTTT; J: TRBJ1-3; V: TRBV5-1; D: -; size: -; length: 16
CDR3: CASSFPLASGRADEQYF; DNA: TGTGCCAGCAGCTTCCCCCTCGCAAGCGGGAGGGCCGACGAGCAGTACTTC; J: TRBJ2-7; V: TRBV6-2/TRBV6-3; D: TRBD2; size: -; length: 17
CDR3: CASSQEMGPHEQYF; DNA: TGCGCCAGCAGCCAAGAAATGGGGCCCCACGAGCAGTACTTC; J: TRBJ2-7; V: TRBV4-3; D: -; size: -; length: 14
CDR3: CASSFRPDQETQYF; DNA: TGTGCCAGCAGCTTCCGTCCGGACCAAGAGACCCAGTACTTC; J: TRBJ2-5; V: TRBV7-9; D: -; size: -; length: 14
CDR3: CASSLKRDRTPGPSDYNEQFF; DNA: TGTGCCAGCAGCCTCAAGAGGGACAGGACACCCGGTCCTAGCGACTACAATGAGCAGTTCTTC; J: TRBJ2-1; V: TRBV4-2; D: TRBD1; size: -; length: 21
CDR3: CASKIGYMNTEAFF; DNA: TGTGCCAGTAAGATCGGGTATATGAACACTGAAGCTTTCTTT; J: TRBJ1-1; V: TRBV19; D: -; size: -; length: 14
CDR3: CASSYSGGQHETQYF; DNA: TGTGCCAGCAGTTACTCAGGAGGACAGCACGAGACCCAGTACTTC; J: TRBJ2-5; V: TRBV6-6; D: -; size: -; length: 15
CDR3: CASSPMDRANGYTF; DNA: TGTGCCAGTAGTCCCATGGACAGGGCCAATGGCTACACCTTC; J: TRBJ1-2; V: TRBV19; D: TRBD1; size: -; length: 14
CDR3: CASSHDPLEGGTDTQYF; DNA: TGCGCCAGCAGCCACGACCCCCTGGAGGGAGGCACAGATACGCAGTATTTT; J: TRBJ2-3; V: TRBV4-3; D: -; size: -; length: 17
CDR3: CASRDRANQPQHF; DNA: TGTGCCAGTCGGGACAGGGCCAATCAGCCCCAGCATTTT; J: TRBJ1-5; V: TRBV19; D: TRBD1; size: -; length: 13
CDR3: CASSGLVQETQYF; DNA: TGTGCCAGCAGCGGACTAGTCCAAGAGACCCAGTACTTC; J: TRBJ2-5; V: TRBV6-5; D: TRBD2; size: -; length: 13
CDR3: CASSNPYQGRAEAFF; DNA: TGTGCCAGCAGTAACCCGTACCAGGGTAGAGCTGAAGCTTTCTTT; J: TRBJ1-1; V: TRBV28; D: -; size: -; length: 15
CDR3: CASRSRDTHYEQYF; DNA: TGTGCAAGTCGCTCCCGGGACACCCATTACGAGCAGTACTTC; J: TRBJ2-7; V: TRBV12-2; D: -; size: -; length: 14
CDR3: CASSPGLAGGSGELFF; DNA: TGTGCCAGCAGTCCCGGGCTAGCGGGGGGATCCGGGGAGCTGTTTTTT; J: TRBJ2-2; V: TRBV2; D: TRBD2; size: -; length: 16
CDR3: CASSWTGLNTEAFF; DNA: TGTGCCAGTAGTTGGACAGGGTTGAACACTGAAGCTTTCTTT; J: TRBJ1-1; V: TRBV19; D: TRBD1; size: few; length: 14
CDR3: CASRNLATGDTQYF; DNA: TGTGCCAGCAGGAACCTCGCTACCGGAGATACGCAGTATTTT; J: TRBJ2-3; V: TRBV6-5; D: -; size: few; length: 14
CDR3: CASSLWEGETQYF; DNA: TGTGCCAGCAGTTTATGGGAGGGAGAGACCCAGTACTTC; J: TRBJ2-5; V: TRBV27; D: TRBD2; size: -; length: 13
CDR3: CASSQDPGQGTDTQYF; DNA: TGTGCCAGCAGCCAAGATCCAGGACAGGGCACAGATACGCAGTATTTT; J: TRBJ2-3; V: TRBV14; D: TRBD1; size: -; length: 16
CDR3: CASSQDWASGVYNEQFF; DNA: TGCGCCAGCAGCCAAGATTGGGCTAGCGGAGTATACAATGAGCAGTTCTTC; J: TRBJ2-1; V: TRBV4-3; D: TRBD2; size: few; length: 17
CDR3: CASSAITGGSQPQHF; DNA: TGTGCCAGCAGCGCCATTACAGGGGGCTCTCAGCCCCAGCATTTT; J: TRBJ1-5; V: TRBV7-2; D: TRBD1; size: -; length: 15
CDR3: CASSLSQNRGPQFF; DNA: TGTGCCAGCAGTTTATCACAAAACAGGGGGCCGCAGTTCTTC; J: TRBJ2-1; V: TRBV28; D: TRBD1; size: -; length: 14
CDR3: CASSPPTGQNTEAFF; DNA: TGTGCCAGCTCACCACCGACAGGGCAGAACACTGAAGCTTTCTTT; J: TRBJ1-1; V: TRBV18; D: TRBD1; size: -; length: 15
CDR3: CASSKDGDRVDEQYF; DNA: TGTGCCAGCAGCAAAGACGGGGACAGGGTGGACGAGCAGTACTTC; J: TRBJ2-7; V: TRBV21-1; D: -; size: -; length: 15
CDR3: CAISGQVQETQYF; DNA: TGTGCCATCAGTGGGCAGGTTCAAGAGACCCAGTACTTC; J: TRBJ2-5; V: TRBV10-3; D: -; size: -; length: 13
CDR3: CASSSYGGRTDTQYF; DNA: TGTGCCAGCAGCTCATACGGGGGGCGCACAGATACGCAGTATTTT; J: TRBJ2-3; V: TRBV11-2; D: -; size: -; length: 15
CDR3: CASSPPGGPETQYF; DNA: TGTGCCAGCTCACCACCAGGGGGCCCCGAGACCCAGTACTTC; J: TRBJ2-5; V: TRBV18; D: TRBD1; size: -; length: 14
CDR3: CASSQDRGQQPQHF; DNA: TGCGCCAGCAGCCAAGACAGGGGGCAACAGCCCCAGCATTTT; J: TRBJ1-5; V: TRBV4-3; D: TRBD1; size: -; length: 14